These 22 T cell receptor beta chains were sequenced from one sample in a study of graft-versus-host responses after intestinal transplantation. The antigens these receptors bind are not known. Only in-frame clones appear in the TCRdb table, and some are missing; sequencing was by immunoSEQ multiplex PCR. The sample contains approximately 46,000 clones, about 81% of which appear only once. Sample: unstimulated CD4+ T cells sorted from spleen or lymph node cells, taken before transplant. The origin of the receptors is a human donor who was the organ donor for an intestinal transplant.

This chain links TRBV9 with TRBJ2-1, with TRBD2 matching 8 bases. There are 16 residues in the CDR3. Germline CDR1 and CDR2: SGDLS and YYNGEE. The trim removed 0 bases at V and 9 bases at J, leaving 11 bases unmatched. CDR3 amino acids: CASSVGINGRAGEQFF. CDR3 nucleotide sequence: TGTGCCAGCAGCGTAGGCATCAACGGGAGGGCCGGTGAGCAGTTCTTC. Full variable domain (remainder filled in from reference TRBV9 and TRBJ2-1): DSGVTQTPKHLITATGQRVTLRCSPRSGDLSVYWYQQSLDQGLQFLIQYYNGEERAKGNILERFSAQQFPDLHSELNLSSLELGDSALYFCASSVGINGRAGEQFFGPGTRLTVL.

V usage is TRBV7-9 and J usage is TRBJ2-6; perhaps TRBD1 as D (5 bases). The CDR3 totals 18 residues. V shed 5 bases and J shed 0 bases, with 17 bases lying between them. Germline V gene data show CDR1 as SEHNR and CDR2 as FQNEAQ (reference sequence). The DNA of the CDR3 is TGTGCCAGCAGCCAGGGCAGGGCAGGCTACTCTGGGGCCAACGTCCTGACTTTC. Translating it yields CASSQGRAGYSGANVLTF.

The genes are TRBV7-8 and TRBJ2-7; D is unresolved. This CDR3 spans 14 amino acids. V was clipped by 1 base and J by 6 bases, with 13 bases between them. CDR1 and CDR2 (germline): SGHVS, FQNEAQ. CDR3 nucleotides: TGTGCCAGCAGCTTAGAGTCAGTCACTGGCGAGCAGTACTTC. Its translation: CASSLESVTGEQYF.

The J gene is TRBJ2-7, the V gene TRBV7-2; either TRBD1 or TRBD2 may supply D (5 bases each). Germline values: CDR1 SGHTA, CDR2 FQGNSA. There are 13 residues in the CDR3. The V end lost 5 bases, the J end lost 0 bases, and 8 bases lay between the germline ends. CDR3 nucleotides: TGTGCCAGCAGCCGGGACGCCTCCTACGAGCAGTACTTC. Its protein is CASSRDASYEQYF.

This clone was picked up one time. V is TRBV14 and J is TRBJ1-2; unclear D gene. CDR3 length: 14 residues. V lost 6 bases and J lost 4, with 15 bases in between. Per the germline V gene, CDR1 is SGHDN and CDR2 is FVKESK. Here the CDR3 reads CASSHKGRSYGYTF. The CDR3 region has the DNA TGTGCCAGCAGTCATAAGGGCAGGTCCTATGGCTACACCTTC.

V and J are TRBV18 and TRBJ2-2; no firm D call. The CDR3 spans 14 residues. Germline V gives CDR1 KGHSH, CDR2 LQKENI. The V end lost 3 bases, the J end lost 3 bases, and 8 bases lay between the germline ends. CDR3 sequence reads: CASSPLQDTGELFF. In nucleotides, the CDR3 is TGTGCCAGCTCACCCCTCCAGGACACCGGGGAGCTGTTTTTT.

The chain couples TRBV6-5 to TRBJ2-7; 7 bases are a match to TRBD2. Trimming removed 9 bases from V and 4 bases from J; junction bases left unmatched: 6. Germline V CDR1 and CDR2: MNHEY, SVGAGI. The CDR3 is 12 amino acids. CDR3 DNA sequence: TGTGCCAGTCGGGACGGGAGGTACGAGCAGTACTTC. Protein: CASRDGRYEQYF.

This rearrangement joins TRBV11-2 to TRBJ2-7; 7 nucleotides agree with TRBD1. The CDR3 contains 15 residues. Germline CDR1 reads SGHAT; CDR2 reads FQNNGV. Germline trimming cut 5 bases from V and 0 bases from J; bases unmatched to any gene: 7. CDR3 residues: CASSPRWDSSYEQYF. In nucleotides, the CDR3 is TGTGCCAGCAGCCCTCGCTGGGACAGCTCCTACGAGCAGTACTTC.

The table lists this clone with a few counts. V and J are TRBV5-5 and TRBJ2-6; TRBD2 might be the D (5 bases). Trimming left V 5 bases short and J 0 bases short, with 9 bases between. Germline V gene data show CDR1 as SGHKS and CDR2 as YYEKEE (reference sequence). The CDR3 contains 15 residues. DNA of the CDR3: TGTGCCAGCAGTCGGGAAGTCTCTGGGGCCAACGTCCTGACTTTC. Its protein is CASSREVSGANVLTF.

The V gene is TRBV19, the J gene TRBJ1-1, with 10 bases matching TRBD1. Per the germline V gene, CDR1 is LNHDA and CDR2 is SQIVND (reference sequence). The CDR3 has 19 residues. Losses at the gene ends were 3 bases for V and 1 base for J; bases not matched to a gene: 14. The chain's CDR3 is CASSIWTGGDVIWNTEAFF. CDR3 coding DNA: TGTGCCAGTAGTATTTGGACAGGGGGAGATGTAATTTGGAACACTGAAGCTTTCTTT.

The V and J genes are TRBV11-3 and TRBJ2-1; TRBD2 matches 9 bases. J gave up 7 bases and V 1 base, and 5 bases lay outside the gene matches. The CDR3 loop spans 15 amino acids. Germline loops: CDR1 SGHNT, CDR2 YENEEA. The CDR3 nucleotides are TGTGCCAGCAGCTTAGGGCTAGCGGGGCGAAATGAGCAGTTCTTC. Amino acids: CASSLGLAGRNEQFF.

This clone has more than one count but fewer than ten. The sample holds other DNA sequences that translate to the same CDR3. This sequence joins TRBV30 and TRBJ1-2, with D maybe TRBD1 (5 bases). Trimming pared 0 bases from V and 8 bases from J, leaving 19 bases between. In germline, CDR1 is GTSNPN, CDR2 SVGIG (reference sequence). The CDR3 totals 15 residues. The CDR3 sequence: CAWSVRLRGDGGYTF. For the CDR3, the DNA is TGTGCCTGGAGTGTACGCCTGAGGGGTGACGGGGGCTACACCTTC.

V gene TRBV6-6 combines with J gene TRBJ1-5; maybe TRBD1 (5 bases). CDR1 and CDR2 from the germline V gene are MNHNY and SVGAGI (reference sequence). CDR3 size: 15 residues. Trimming took off 0 bases at V and 7 bases at J, with 13 bases between the two ends. The CDR3 sequence: CASSYSRGAGQPQHF. The CDR3 DNA reads TGTGCCAGCAGTTACTCGAGAGGGGCAGGGCAGCCCCAGCATTTT.

The chain employs TRBV6-6 and TRBJ2-1; possible D gene TRBD2, 5 bases. The germline V gene encodes CDR1 MNHNY and CDR2 SVGAGI (reference sequence). The germline V and J ends were trimmed by 5 bases and 3 bases, with 8 bases remaining between them. The CDR3 is 13 residues long. CDR3 DNA sequence: TGTGCCAGCAGTAATCGGGACTACAATGAGCAGTTCTTC. Its translation is CASSNRDYNEQFF.

This sequence joins TRBV19 and TRBJ2-2, with D unresolved. V lost 3 bases, J lost 1 base, and 6 bases lay in between. The length of the CDR3 is 14 residues. CDR1 and CDR2 (germline): LNHDA, SQIVND (reference sequence). CDR3 nucleotide sequence: TGTGCCAGTAGTATTACGGTGAACACCGGGGAGCTGTTTTTT. Its translation is CASSITVNTGELFF.

The genes are TRBV7-9 and TRBJ1-4; a possible D gene is TRBD1 (6 bases). Trimming left V 6 bases short and J 3 bases short, with 14 bases between. CDR3 length: 15 amino acids. Germline-derived CDR1 and CDR2 are SEHNR and FQNEAQ (reference sequence). The CDR3: CASSRTVAANEKLFF. The CDR3 DNA sequence: TGTGCCAGCAGTCGGACAGTAGCGGCTAATGAAAAACTGTTTTTT.

V gene TRBV11-2 combines with J gene TRBJ2-7; TRBD2 matches at 9 bases. Germline V CDR1 and CDR2: SGHAT, FQNNGV. V shed 4 bases and J 7 bases; nucleotides not matched to a gene: 17. The CDR3 contains 17 residues. CDR3: CASSSLAGKPLPGEQYF. In DNA form, the CDR3 reads TGTGCCAGCAGCTCACTAGCGGGTAAGCCCCTACCGGGGGAGCAGTACTTC.

The gene calls are TRBV4-2 and TRBJ2-1; 7 bases align to TRBD2. Germline V gives CDR1 LGHNA, CDR2 YNFKEQ. The length of the CDR3 is 17 residues. V shed 0 bases and J 0 bases; nucleotides not matched to a gene: 5. CDR3 in amino acids: CASSQDPRESSYNEQFF. DNA of the CDR3: TGTGCCAGCAGCCAAGACCCGCGGGAGAGCTCCTACAATGAGCAGTTCTTC.

This clone has just one count. V usage is TRBV18 and J usage is TRBJ2-1; 10 nucleotides agree with TRBD2. With 4 bases clipped from V and 5 bases from J, the junction kept 5 bases outside the gene matches. The CDR3 length is 15 residues. Germline-derived CDR1 and CDR2 are KGHSH and LQKENI. CDR3 protein: CASSLGLAANNEQFF. In DNA form, the CDR3 reads TGTGCCAGCTCACTAGGACTAGCGGCCAACAATGAGCAGTTCTTC.

V usage is TRBV11-2 and J usage is TRBJ2-1; D is unclear. This CDR3 contains 13 residues. Germline lookup yields CDR1 SGHAT and CDR2 FQNNGV. V lost 0 bases and J lost 10, with 10 bases in between. CDR3 coding DNA: TGTGCCAGCAGCTTAGAGGCAGTCGGGGAGCAGTTCTTC. As protein: CASSLEAVGEQFF.

J is TRBJ1-1 and V is TRBV7-2; D possibly corresponds to TRBD1 (5 bases). The CDR3 sequence is 14 residues long. V was clipped by 4 bases and J by 4 bases, with 13 bases between them. Germline V CDR1 and CDR2: SGHTA, FQGNSA. The DNA of the CDR3 is TGTGCCAGCAGCTCACTTACGGGGGGCACTGAAGCTTTCTTT. It yields the protein CASSSLTGGTEAFF.

V gene TRBV7-9 combines with J gene TRBJ2-3; 7 bases align to TRBD2. The germline gives CDR1 SEHNR, CDR2 FQNEAQ (reference sequence). The CDR3 length is 16 residues. Trimming took 0 bases from V and 3 from J; bases not matched to a gene: 6. CDR3 sequence: CASSLARAGVTDTQYF. CDR3 DNA: TGTGCCAGCAGCTTAGCTCGGGCGGGAGTGACAGATACGCAGTATTTT.